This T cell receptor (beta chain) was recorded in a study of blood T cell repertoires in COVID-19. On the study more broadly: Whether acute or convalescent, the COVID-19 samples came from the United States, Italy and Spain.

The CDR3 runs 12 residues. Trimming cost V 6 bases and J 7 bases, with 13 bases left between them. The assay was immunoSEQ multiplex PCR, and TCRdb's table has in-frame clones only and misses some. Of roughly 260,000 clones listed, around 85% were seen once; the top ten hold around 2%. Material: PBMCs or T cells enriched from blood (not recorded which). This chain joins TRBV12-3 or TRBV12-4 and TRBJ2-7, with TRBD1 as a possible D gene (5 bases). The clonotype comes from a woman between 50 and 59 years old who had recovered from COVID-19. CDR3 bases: TGTGCCAGCAGCGTCGGGCAGGGTGAGCAGTACTTC. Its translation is CASSVGQGEQYF.